The subject of this entry is one TCR beta chain. Its antigen is undetermined. Sequencing was performed with immunoSEQ multiplex PCR; in TCRdb, only in-frame clones are kept and a portion is missing. This sample yields some 190,000 clones, of which approximately 86% are seen a single time; approximately 7.7% belongs to the top ten. This specimen comes from a study of cytomegalovirus exposure and HLA in healthy donors. The CDR3 contains 14 residues. The V end was cut by 1 base, the J end by 5 bases, with 10 bases between. Germline V CDR1 and CDR2: MNHEY, SVGAGI. Notes on the study in general: In a later analysis, first-cohort TCR clusters were found to tend to co-occur in the approximately 120 validation repertoires.

Sample: PBMCs. This receptor was obtained from a young man in good health and CMV-seropositive. The chain has TRBV6-5 and TRBJ2-3, with D possibly being TRBD1 or TRBD2 (5 bases each). The CDR3 here is CASSYFRDGDTQYF. In nucleotides, the CDR3 is TGTGCCAGCAGTTACTTCCGGGACGGAGATACGCAGTATTTT.